Detailed here is one T cell receptor beta chain. This sample was taken from a study of blood T cell repertoires in COVID-19. Whole-study context: There were acute and convalescent COVID-19 samples, and they came from the United States, Italy and Spain. The analysed material was cDNA or gDNA that came from T cells, B-cell-depleted T cells, or PBMCs.

Original data processing: Using reference gene primer amplification, nucleated cell counts were estimated. Only in-frame clones appear in the TCRdb table, and some are missing; sequencing was by immunoSEQ multiplex PCR. Clone size and V and J calls were adopted from that table, with D and trimming inferred from the DNA. The sample carries around 52,000 clones, around 76% recorded once. Germline V gene lookup returns CDR1 KGHSH and CDR2 LQKENI. V was trimmed by 6 bases and J by 3 bases, leaving 4 bases between them. This CDR3 is built from 11 residues. The chain uses TRBV18 and TRBJ2-3; D remains unclear. This sequence originates from a woman aged 60-70 years with acute or convalescent COVID-19. The sequencing sample was made of peripheral blood. CDR3 amino acids: CASSATDTQYF. DNA for the CDR3: TGTGCCAGCTCGGCTACAGATACGCAGTATTTT. Together with reference TRBV18 and TRBJ2-3, the CDR3 gives the full variable domain: NAGVMQNPRHLVRRRGQEARLRCSPMKGHSHVYWYRQLPEEGLKFMVYLQKENIIDESGMPKERFSAEFPKEGPSILRIQQVVRGDSAAYFCASSATDTQYFGPGTRLTVL.